This T cell receptor (beta chain) is drawn from a study of T cells in localized non-small cell lung cancer. The protocol was immunoSEQ multiplex PCR, while the TCRdb copy is restricted to in-frame clones and leaves out a portion. The sample records under 25,000 clones, around 90% being singletons. Germline values: CDR1 MGHRA, CDR2 YSYEKL. The CDR3 consists of 13 residues. The V end lost 4 bases, the J end lost 3 bases, and 10 bases lay between the germline ends. Of note for this clone: Its specificity is not known.

Whole-study results and caveats: It was uninvolved adjacent lung that showed the highest T cell clonality, exceeding tumor.

Sequences were derived from peripheral blood, sampled before any cancer treatment. V is TRBV4-1 and J is TRBJ2-7, with TRBD2 as a possible D gene (5 bases). The source of this sequence is a man aged 40-75 years with stage I squamous cell lung carcinoma. As DNA, the CDR3 is TGCGCCAGCAGCCCCCTGGCGGGCTACGAGCAGTACTTC. Translated: CASSPLAGYEQYF.